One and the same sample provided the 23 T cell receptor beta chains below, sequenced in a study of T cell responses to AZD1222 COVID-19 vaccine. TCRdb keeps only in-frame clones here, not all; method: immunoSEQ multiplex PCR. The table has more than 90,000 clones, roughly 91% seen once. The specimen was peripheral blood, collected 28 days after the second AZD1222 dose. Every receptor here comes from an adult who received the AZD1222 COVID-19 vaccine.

The chain's CDR3 is CASSLPRDGYYEQYF. The CDR3 DNA is TGTGCCAGCAGCCTACCCCGGGACGGATACTACGAGCAGTACTTC. The chain uses TRBV7-9 and TRBJ2-7; perhaps D is TRBD1 or TRBD2 (5 bases each). The V and J ends lost 5 bases and 3 bases respectively, with 17 bases between them. Germline lookup yields CDR1 SEHNR and CDR2 FQNEAQ (reference sequence). The CDR3 totals 15 residues.

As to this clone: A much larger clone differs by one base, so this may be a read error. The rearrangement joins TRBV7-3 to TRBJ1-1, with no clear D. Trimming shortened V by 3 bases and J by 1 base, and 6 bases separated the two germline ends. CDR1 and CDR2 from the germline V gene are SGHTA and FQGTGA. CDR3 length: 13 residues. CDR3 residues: CASSLWGNTEAFF. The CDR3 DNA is TGTGCCAGCAGCTTGTGGGGGAACACTGAAGCTTTCTTT.

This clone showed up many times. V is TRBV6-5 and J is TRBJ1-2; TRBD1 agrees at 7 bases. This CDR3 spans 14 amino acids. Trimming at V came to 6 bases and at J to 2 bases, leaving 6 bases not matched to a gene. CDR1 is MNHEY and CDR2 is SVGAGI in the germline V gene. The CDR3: CASSIGDSNYGYTF. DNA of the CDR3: TGTGCCAGCAGCATAGGGGACAGCAACTATGGCTACACCTTC.

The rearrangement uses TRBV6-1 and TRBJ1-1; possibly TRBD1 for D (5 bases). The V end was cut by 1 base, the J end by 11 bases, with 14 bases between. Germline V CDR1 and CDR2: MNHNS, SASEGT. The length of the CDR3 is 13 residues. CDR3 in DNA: TGTGCCAGCAGTGAAGGTGAGGGACTAATGGCTTTCTTT. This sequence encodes CASSEGEGLMAFF.

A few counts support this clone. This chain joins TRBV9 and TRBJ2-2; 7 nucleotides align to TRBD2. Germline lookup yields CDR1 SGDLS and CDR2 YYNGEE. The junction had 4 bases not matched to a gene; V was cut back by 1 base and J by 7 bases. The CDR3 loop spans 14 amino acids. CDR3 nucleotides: TGTGCCAGCAGCGTACGCCCTAGCGGCGGGGAGCTGTTTTTT. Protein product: CASSVRPSGGELFF.

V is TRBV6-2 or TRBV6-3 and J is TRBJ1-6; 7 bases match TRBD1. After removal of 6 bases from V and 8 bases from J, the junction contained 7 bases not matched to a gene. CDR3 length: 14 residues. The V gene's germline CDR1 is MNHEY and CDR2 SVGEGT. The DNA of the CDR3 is TGTGCCAGCAGCCAGACAGGGACCGATTCACCCCTCCACTTT. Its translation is CASSQTGTDSPLHF.

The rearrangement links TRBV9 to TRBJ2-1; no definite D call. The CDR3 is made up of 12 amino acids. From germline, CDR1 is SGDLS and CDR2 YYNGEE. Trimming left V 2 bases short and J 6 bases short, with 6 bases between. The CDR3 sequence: CASSVPANEQFF. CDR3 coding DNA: TGTGCCAGCAGCGTCCCGGCCAATGAGCAGTTCTTC.

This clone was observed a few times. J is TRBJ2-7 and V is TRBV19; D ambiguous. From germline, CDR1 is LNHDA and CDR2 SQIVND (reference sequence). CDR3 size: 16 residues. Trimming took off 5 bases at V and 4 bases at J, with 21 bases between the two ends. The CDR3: CASSQSATGAAYEQYF. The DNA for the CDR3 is TGTGCCAGTAGTCAATCCGCAACTGGCGCCGCGTACGAGCAGTACTTC.

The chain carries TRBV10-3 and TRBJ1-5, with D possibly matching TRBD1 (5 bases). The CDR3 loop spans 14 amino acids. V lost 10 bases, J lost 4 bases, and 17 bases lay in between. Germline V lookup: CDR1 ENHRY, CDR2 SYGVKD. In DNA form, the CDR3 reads TGTGCCACCAACCCCGGGGGGGTGAATCAGCCCCAGCATTTT. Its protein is CATNPGGVNQPQHF.

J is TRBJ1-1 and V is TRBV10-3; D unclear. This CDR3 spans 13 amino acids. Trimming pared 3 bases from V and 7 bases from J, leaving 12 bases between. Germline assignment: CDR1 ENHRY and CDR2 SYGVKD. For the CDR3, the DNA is TGTGCCATCAGTGAACCTGGAGGGAATGAAGCTTTCTTT. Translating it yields CAISEPGGNEAFF.

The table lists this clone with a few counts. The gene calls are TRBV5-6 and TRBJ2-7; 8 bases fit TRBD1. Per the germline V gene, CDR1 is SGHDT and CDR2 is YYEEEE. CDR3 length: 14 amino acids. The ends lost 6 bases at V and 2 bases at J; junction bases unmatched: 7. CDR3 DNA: TGTGCCAGCACCAAGACAGGGGTCACCTACGAGCAGTACTTC. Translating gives CASTKTGVTYEQYF.

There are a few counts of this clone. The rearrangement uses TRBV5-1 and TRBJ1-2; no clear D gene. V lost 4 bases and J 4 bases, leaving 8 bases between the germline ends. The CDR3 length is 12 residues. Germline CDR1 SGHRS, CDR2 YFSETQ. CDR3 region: CASSNEGYGYTF. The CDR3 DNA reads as TGCGCCAGCAGCAACGAGGGCTATGGCTACACCTTC.

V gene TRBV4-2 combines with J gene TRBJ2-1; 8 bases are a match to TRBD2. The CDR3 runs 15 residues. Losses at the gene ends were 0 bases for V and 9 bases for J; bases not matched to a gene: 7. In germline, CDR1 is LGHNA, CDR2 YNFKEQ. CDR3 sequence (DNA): TGTGCCAGCAGCCAAGAAGGTAGCGGGGCTTCTGAGCAGTTCTTC. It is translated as CASSQEGSGASEQFF.

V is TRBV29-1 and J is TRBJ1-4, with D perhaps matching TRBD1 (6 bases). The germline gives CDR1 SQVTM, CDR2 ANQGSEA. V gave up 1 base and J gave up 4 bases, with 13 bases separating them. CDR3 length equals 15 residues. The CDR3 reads CSVEAMGHDNEKLFF. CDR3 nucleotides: TGCAGCGTTGAAGCTATGGGACACGATAATGAAAAACTGTTTTTT.

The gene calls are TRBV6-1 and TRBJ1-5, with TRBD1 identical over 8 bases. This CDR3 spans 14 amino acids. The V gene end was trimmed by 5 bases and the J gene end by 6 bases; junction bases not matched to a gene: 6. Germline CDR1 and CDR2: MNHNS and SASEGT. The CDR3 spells CASSQDRGGQPQHF. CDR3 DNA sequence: TGTGCCAGCAGTCAAGACAGGGGAGGTCAGCCCCAGCATTTT.

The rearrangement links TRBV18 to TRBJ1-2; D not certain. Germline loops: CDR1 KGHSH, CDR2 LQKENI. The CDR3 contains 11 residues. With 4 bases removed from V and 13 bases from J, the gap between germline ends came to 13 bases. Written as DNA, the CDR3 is TGTGCCAGCTCACTTGACACGGTATCCACCTTC. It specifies CASSLDTVSTF.

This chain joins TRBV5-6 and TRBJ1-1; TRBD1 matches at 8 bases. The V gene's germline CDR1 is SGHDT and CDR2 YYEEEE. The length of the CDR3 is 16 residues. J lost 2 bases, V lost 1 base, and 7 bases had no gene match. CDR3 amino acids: CASSLRPGTGNTEAFF. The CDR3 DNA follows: TGTGCCAGCAGCTTGCGTCCTGGGACAGGAAACACTGAAGCTTTCTTT.

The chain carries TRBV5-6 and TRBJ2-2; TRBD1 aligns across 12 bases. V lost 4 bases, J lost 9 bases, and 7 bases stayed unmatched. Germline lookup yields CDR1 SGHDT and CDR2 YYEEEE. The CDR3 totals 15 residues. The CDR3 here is CASSPGQGAGRELFF. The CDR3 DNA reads TGTGCCAGCAGCCCGGGACAGGGGGCCGGCAGGGAGCTGTTTTTT. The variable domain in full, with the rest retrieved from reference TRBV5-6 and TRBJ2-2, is DAGVTQSPTHLIKTRGQQVTLRCSPKSGHDTVSWYQQALGQGPQFIFQYYEEEERQRGNFPDRFSGHQFPNYSSELNVNALLLGDSALYLCASSPGQGAGRELFFGEGSRLTVL.

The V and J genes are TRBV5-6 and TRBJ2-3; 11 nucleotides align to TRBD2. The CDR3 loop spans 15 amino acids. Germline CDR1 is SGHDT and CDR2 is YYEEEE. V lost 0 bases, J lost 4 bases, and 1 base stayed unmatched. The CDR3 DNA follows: TGTGCCAGCAGCTTGGAACTAGCGGGAGCAGATACGCAGTATTTT. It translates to CASSLELAGADTQYF. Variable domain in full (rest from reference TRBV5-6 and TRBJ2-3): DAGVTQSPTHLIKTRGQQVTLRCSPKSGHDTVSWYQQALGQGPQFIFQYYEEEERQRGNFPDRFSGHQFPNYSSELNVNALLLGDSALYLCASSLELAGADTQYFGPGTRLTVL.

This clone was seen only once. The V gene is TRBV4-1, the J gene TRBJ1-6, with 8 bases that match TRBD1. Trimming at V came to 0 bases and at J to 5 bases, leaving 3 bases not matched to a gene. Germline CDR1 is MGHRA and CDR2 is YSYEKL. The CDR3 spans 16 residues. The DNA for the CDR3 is TGCGCCAGCAGCCAAGATCAGGGGGCAGATAATTCACCCCTCCACTTT. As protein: CASSQDQGADNSPLHF.

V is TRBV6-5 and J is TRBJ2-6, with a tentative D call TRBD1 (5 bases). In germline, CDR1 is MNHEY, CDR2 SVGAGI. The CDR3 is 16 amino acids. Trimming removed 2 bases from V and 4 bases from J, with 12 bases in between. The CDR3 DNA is TGTGCCAGCAGTTACGGGGCAGGGAACGGGGCCAACGTCCTGACTTTC. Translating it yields CASSYGAGNGANVLTF.

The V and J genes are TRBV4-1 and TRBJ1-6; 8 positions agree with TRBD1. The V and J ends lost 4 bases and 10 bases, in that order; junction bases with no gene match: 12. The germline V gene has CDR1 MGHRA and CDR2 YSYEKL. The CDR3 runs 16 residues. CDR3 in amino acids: CASSPTGQGLRSPLHF. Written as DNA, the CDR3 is TGCGCCAGCAGCCCAACCGGACAGGGACTACGATCACCCCTCCACTTT.

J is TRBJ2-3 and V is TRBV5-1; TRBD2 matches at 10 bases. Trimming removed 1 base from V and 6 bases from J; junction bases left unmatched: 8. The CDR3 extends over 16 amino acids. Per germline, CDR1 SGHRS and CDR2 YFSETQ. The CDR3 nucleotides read TGCGCCAGCAGCTTGAGGGGAGCGGGAGGGCCGGATACGCAGTATTTT. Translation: CASSLRGAGGPDTQYF.